This is a list of T cell receptor beta chains from one sample in a study of OX40 agonist ivuxolimab in advanced cancers. The method was immunoSEQ multiplex PCR; TCRdb's version includes in-frame clones alone and lacks a portion of them. The table shows 80,000 or so clones, with around 86% occurring only once. The sequences come from CD4+ or CD8+ T cells sorted from blood, collected in a trial of the OX40 agonist ivuxolimab. These receptors all come from an adult with an advanced solid tumor such as melanoma, head and neck, liver or kidney cancer. Each CDR3 is given without its conserved first and last residue.

j_gene	len	v_gene	CDR3aa
TRBJ2-5	12	TRBV5-1	ASSFGGREETQY
TRBJ2-5	14	TRBV7-8	ASSLSGTGMQETQY
TRBJ1-6	12	TRBV30	AWSVGVMSSPLH
TRBJ2-7	15	TRBV4-3	ASSQAGRTSGTYEQY
TRBJ2-3	12	TRBV5-1	ASSREGRTDTQY
TRBJ2-1	13	TRBV6-1	ASSGTSGSMNEQF
TRBJ1-5	17	TRBV6-4	ASSVKSGPGEPHNQPQH
TRBJ1-2	11	TRBV6-6	ASSYSQGVSYT
TRBJ1-2	13	TRBV28	ASSKDRGHLYGYT
TRBJ1-5	13	TRBV9	ASSVGGTQNQPQH
TRBJ1-6	12	TRBV9	ASSKGQGDSPLH
TRBJ1-6	12	TRBV6-5	ASSISSGDSPLH
TRBJ1-4	11	TRBV6-1	ASSESTPEKLF
TRBJ2-6	13	TRBV5-4	ASSLLDSGANVLT
TRBJ1-2	17	TRBV11-2	ASIGKMGTGKGFNYGYT
TRBJ2-5	14	TRBV12-5	ASGLETGRYQETQY
TRBJ1-1	13	TRBV6-1	ASNEVAGRNTEAF
TRBJ2-3	13	TRBV7-9	ASSYGGTGTDTQY
TRBJ2-7	12	TRBV30	ASDPTSGGYEQY
TRBJ2-5	12	TRBV7-8	ASSPYRARETQY
TRBJ2-3	11	TRBV5-1	ASSLVAGDTQY
TRBJ1-1	11	TRBV6-5	ASSPPGTPEAF
TRBJ1-4	13	TRBV4-3	ASSRGGQGNEKLF
TRBJ2-2	16	TRBV18	ASSSRDSGHVNTGELF
TRBJ1-5	13	TRBV4-1	ASSQEGQVRGPQH
TRBJ1-5	11	TRBV6-5	ATSRGTDQPQH
TRBJ1-5	14	TRBV7-8	ASSLEGQLLNQPQH
TRBJ1-3	13	TRBV5-1	ASSASSTRGNTIY
TRBJ1-4	12	TRBV2	ASSPGPRNEKLF
TRBJ1-1	9	TRBV29-1	NRGPRTRAF
TRBJ1-2	13	TRBV9	ASSVGTVAASGYT
TRBJ2-1	14	TRBV5-4	ASSLGLAGGTFKQF
TRBJ1-1	13	TRBV5-4	ASSLLQGSMSEAF
TRBJ1-2	11	TRBV10-3	AIRGAPTYGYT
TRBJ1-4	12	TRBV19	ASSVGRASYKLF
TRBJ1-4	10	TRBV28	ASTGPNEKLF
TRBJ2-6	15	TRBV7-9	ASSPRLVGTGANVLT
TRBJ2-7	14	TRBV11-2	ASSTYQGMKAYEQY
TRBJ2-2	13	TRBV15	ATRLGHSFTGELF
TRBJ1-1	13	TRBV15	ATSRDQGAVTEAF